The present TCR beta chain was sequenced within a study of CD8 T cells in Susac syndrome. Peripheral blood CD8+ and CD4+ T cells were profiled by TCR beta sequencing. Roughly 0.45 to 1 ug RNA was reverse transcribed with random hexamers. The TCR beta CDR3 was amplified by immunoSEQ multiplex PCR across 54 Vbeta, 13 Jbeta. From the immunoSEQ multiplex PCR reads, TCRdb called clonotypes with MiXCR, one entry per CDR3 protein. The sample includes about 120,000 distinct CDR3 sequences, 94% seen only once; the top ten take 0.1% to 0.15%. This CDR3 comprises 13 residues. In germline, CDR1 is SQVTM, CDR2 ANQGSEA. Between the trimmed V and J ends, which lost 1 base and 0 bases, there was a span of 6 bases.

This receptor was taken from a human donor with multiple sclerosis. This sequence joins TRBV29-1 and TRBJ1-1; D gene uncertain. What was sequenced was CD4+ T cells from PBMCs. The CDR3 DNA is TGCAGCGTTGAAGGACACCTGAACACTGAAGCTTTCTTT. As protein: CSVEGHLNTEAFF.